These T cell receptor beta chains were read from a single sample in a study of OX40 agonist ivuxolimab in advanced cancers. Some clones are missing from TCRdb's copy, which holds only in-frame ones; the method was immunoSEQ multiplex PCR. The repertoire consists of approximately 50,000 clones, with roughly 90% occurring once and the leading ten covering roughly 1.1%. Sequenced material: CD4+ or CD8+ T cells sorted from blood, taken in a trial of the OX40 agonist ivuxolimab. The receptors stem from an adult with an advanced solid tumor such as melanoma, head and neck, liver or kidney cancer. Both conserved end residues are part of each CDR3. The D gene is left open where the match is weak. The size field is filled for only some rows; it gives once, few, many or a size class.

TRBV10-2,TRBJ1-2,TRBD1,16,once,TGCGCCAGCAGTGAGATTGTCGGGACAGGGTCGGATGGCTACACCTTC,CASSEIVGTGSDGYTF
TRBV28,TRBJ1-5,.,16,.,TGTGCCAGCACCCTCCGGGCTACATATAGCAATCAGCCCCAGCATTTT,CASTLRATYSNQPQHF
TRBV5-4,TRBJ2-5,TRBD2,16,.,TGTGCCAGCAGCTTGTATGTGGGGGGGATCCAAGAGACCCAGTACTTC,CASSLYVGGIQETQYF
TRBV7-6,TRBJ2-3,.,14,.,TGTGCCAGCAGCCGAGTCTCTAGCACAGATACGCAGTATTTT,CASSRVSSTDTQYF
TRBV6-5,TRBJ1-4,.,14,.,TGTGCCACCGGAAGGGGAGGCGCGGATGAAAAACTGTTTTTT,CATGRGGADEKLFF
TRBV9,TRBJ2-2,.,14,once,TGTGCCAGCAGCCTAGCCAGTTTAACCGGGGAGCTGTTTTTT,CASSLASLTGELFF
TRBV5-1,TRBJ2-5,.,14,.,TGCGCCAGCAGCTTGGCTCGGAGAGTGGAGACCCAGTACTTC,CASSLARRVETQYF
TRBV7-9,TRBJ2-5,TRBD2,16,.,TGTGCCAGCAGCCCGCCGGGTAGCGGGAGAAAAGAGACCCAGTACTTC,CASSPPGSGRKETQYF
TRBV6-5,TRBJ1-5,.,13,.,TGTGCCAGCAGATTAGACGGAAATCAGCCCCAGCATTTT,CASRLDGNQPQHF
TRBV29-1,TRBJ2-7,.,11,.,TGCAGCGTTGTCACATCTTACGAGCAGTACTTC,CSVVTSYEQYF
TRBV4-1,TRBJ1-3,.,16,.,TGCGCCAGCAGCCAAGACCGTCGGGAACCTAGGGGCACCATATATTTT,CASSQDRREPRGTIYF
TRBV9,TRBJ2-7,TRBD2,15,once,TGTGCCAGCAGCGTAGTAGGCGGGAGGGCCGACGAGCAGTACTTC,CASSVVGGRADEQYF
TRBV6-5,TRBJ2-3,TRBD2,15,.,TGTGCCAGCAGTAGGAGCGGGAGAGGCACAGATACGCAGTATTTT,CASSRSGRGTDTQYF
TRBV7-2,TRBJ2-3,.,14,.,TGTGCCAGCAGCTTAGCTAGGGCGGGTGATACGCAGTATTTT,CASSLARAGDTQYF
TRBV5-6,TRBJ2-5,TRBD2,13,.,TGTGCCAGCAGCCCGGGGGGGGAAGAGACCCAGTACTTC,CASSPGGEETQYF